This is a list of T cell receptor beta chains from one sample in a study of blood T cell repertoires in COVID-19. The protocol was immunoSEQ multiplex PCR, while the TCRdb copy is restricted to in-frame clones and leaves out a portion. The sample carries roughly 70,000 clones, 80% to 90% recorded once. The sample comprised peripheral blood. The origin of the receptors is a woman older than 75 with active COVID-19. Both conserved end residues are part of each CDR3. D genes are given only for firm matches. A clone size is listed for some rows: how often the clone was seen (once, few, many), or a class if it is expanded.

TRBD2	TRBJ2-1	TRBV5-4	.	TGTGCCAGCAGCCCCGGTGGCGGGAGGGCAGATGAGCAGTTCTTC	CASSPGGGRADEQFF
.	TRBJ1-2	TRBV28	few	TGTGCCAGCATCGAGGGCGGGAGGTTCTATGGCTACACCTTC	CASIEGGRFYGYTF
.	TRBJ2-3	TRBV3-1/TRBV3-2	.	TGTGCCAGCAGCCCCCCCGGCACAGATACGCAGTATTTT	CASSPPGTDTQYF
.	TRBJ2-2	TRBV24-1	.	TGTGCCACCAGTCCACCGGACTATACTAACACCGGGGAGCTGTTTTTT	CATSPPDYTNTGELFF
TRBD1	TRBJ2-4	TRBV2	.	TGTGCCAGCAGAGATCCACAGGGGGCTTGGAACATTCAGTACTTC	CASRDPQGAWNIQYF
.	TRBJ1-4	TRBV18	.	TGTGCCAGCTCACGGAACACATGGAGCGCTAATGAAAAACTGTTTTTT	CASSRNTWSANEKLFF
.	TRBJ2-7	TRBV6-5	.	TGTGCCAGCCTGGAGGGGGCAGGTAGCGAGCAGTACTTC	CASLEGAGSEQYF
.	TRBJ1-5	TRBV7-2	.	TGTGCCAGCAGCTTAGCGGGGGGAGGGCAGCCCCAGCATTTT	CASSLAGGGQPQHF
TRBD1	TRBJ1-2	TRBV28	.	TGTGCCAGCAGAGGGACAGGACTTCTCTATGGCTACACCTTC	CASRGTGLLYGYTF
TRBD2	TRBJ2-7	TRBV7-8	.	TGTGCCAGCAGCTTAGATAGCGGGAGCCTCTACGAGCAGTACTTC	CASSLDSGSLYEQYF
.	TRBJ1-1	TRBV11-2	.	TGTGCCAGCAGCCGGGCGACAGGGAACACTGAAGCTTTCTTT	CASSRATGNTEAFF
.	TRBJ1-2	TRBV18	.	TGTGCCAGCTCAAGCGTTGAGCAATATGGCTACACCTTC	CASSSVEQYGYTF
TRBD2	TRBJ2-7	TRBV3-1/TRBV3-2	.	TGTGCCAGCAGCCAATCGGGACTAGCGACCTACGAGCAGTACTTC	CASSQSGLATYEQYF
.	TRBJ2-2	TRBV6-2/TRBV6-3	.	TGTGCCAGCAGTTACGAGATGAGGGGGAGGGACACCGGGGAGCTGTTTTTT	CASSYEMRGRDTGELFF
.	TRBJ2-2	TRBV18	.	TGTGCCAGCTCCCGAAGCAGAGGGAACACCGGGGAGCTGTTTTTT	CASSRSRGNTGELFF
TRBD1	TRBJ2-1	TRBV18	.	TGTGCCAGCTCACCAAGCGCCCCCGGGACAGGGGTCTACAATGAGCAGTTCTTC	CASSPSAPGTGVYNEQFF
.	TRBJ1-3	TRBV2	.	TGTGCCAGCAGTGAATATCAGGGATCCGGAAACACCATATATTTT	CASSEYQGSGNTIYF
.	TRBJ2-1	TRBV4-1	.	TGCGCCAGCAGCCAAGACCCAGGTTTCGCTGAGAATGAGCAGTTCTTC	CASSQDPGFAENEQFF
TRBD2	TRBJ2-1	TRBV9	once	TGTGCCAGCAGCGTAGAAGGAGGTCTAGCGGGAGTCAATGAGCAGTTCTTC	CASSVEGGLAGVNEQFF
.	TRBJ2-1	TRBV5-1	.	TGCGCCAGCAGCTTGGGGGAGGAGCACAATGAGCAGTTCTTC	CASSLGEEHNEQFF
TRBD1	TRBJ2-1	TRBV7-2	.	TGTGCCAGCATTGTAAGGACAGGGGGTTGGTTTTCCTACAATGAGCAGTTCTTC	CASIVRTGGWFSYNEQFF
TRBD1	TRBJ1-2	TRBV5-5	.	TGTGCCAGCACCCTCCGGTTCGACAGGGCGATCTATGGCTACACCTTC	CASTLRFDRAIYGYTF
TRBD2	TRBJ2-1	TRBV7-6	.	TGTGCCAGCAGCTTAGAGCGGGAGGGCCGCCATGAGCAGTTCTTC	CASSLEREGRHEQFF
.	TRBJ2-7	TRBV7-3	.	TGTGCCAGCAGCTTAGTTTCCAACTACGGGGAGCAGTACTTC	CASSLVSNYGEQYF
.	TRBJ1-6	TRBV4-1	.	TGCGCCAGCAGCCGCAACGTGGGAGGGCAAAATTCACCCCTCCACTTT	CASSRNVGGQNSPLHF
TRBD1	TRBJ2-2	TRBV6-5	once	TGTGCCAGCAGGAGGACAGGGGGGACCGGGGAGCTGTTTTTT	CASRRTGGTGELFF
.	TRBJ2-3	TRBV7-2	.	TGTGCCAGCAGCTTTGGAGAAAGCACAGATACGCAGTATTTT	CASSFGESTDTQYF
TRBD1	TRBJ1-2	TRBV6-5	.	TGTGCCAGCAGGGGGGACAGGGCCCGTATGAGCTACACCTTC	CASRGDRARMSYTF
TRBD2	TRBJ2-3	TRBV5-5	.	TGTGCCAGCAGCTCAGTCACCGGGACTAGCGGGAGCCCGCAGTATTTT	CASSSVTGTSGSPQYF
.	TRBJ2-3	TRBV19	.	TGTGCCAGTAGGACCCTAGTGACAGATACGCAGTATTTT	CASRTLVTDTQYF
.	TRBJ1-1	TRBV19	.	TGTGCCAGTAGTATAGTCCCCAGGGGAGATCCTGAAGCTTTCTTT	CASSIVPRGDPEAFF
.	TRBJ2-3	TRBV30	once	TGTGCCTGGAGTGTACATTCCCTAGATACGCAGTATTTT	CAWSVHSLDTQYF
TRBD1	TRBJ1-6	TRBV7-2	once	TGTGCCAGCAGCCCCCGGGACAGACATTCACCCCTCCACTTT	CASSPRDRHSPLHF
.	TRBJ1-2	TRBV11-2	.	TGTGCCAGCTCGGGGGTGCGGGGCGGCTACACCTTC	CASSGVRGGYTF
TRBD2	TRBJ2-1	TRBV9	few	TGTGCCAGCAGCGTAGGGGGCGGGGGCTCCTACAATGAGCAGTTCTTC	CASSVGGGGSYNEQFF
TRBD2	TRBJ2-1	TRBV7-8	.	TGTGCCAGCAGCTTAGGACTAGCGGGATACAATGAGCAGTTCTTC	CASSLGLAGYNEQFF
.	TRBJ2-5	TRBV15	.	TGTGCCACCAGCAGAGATCTGAGGAGAGAGACCCAGTACTTC	CATSRDLRRETQYF
TRBD1	TRBJ2-7	TRBV6-5	.	TGTGCCAGCAGTTACTCGAAGGACAGGGGGCGTAGCGAGCAGTACTTC	CASSYSKDRGRSEQYF
.	TRBJ1-5	TRBV19	.	TGTGCCTCAAATCAGGGAGGGAAACAGCCCCAGCATTTT	CASNQGGKQPQHF
TRBD2	TRBJ2-2	TRBV7-7	.	TGTGCCAGCAGCTTAGGGACTAGCGGCTTCACCGGGGAGCTGTTTTTT	CASSLGTSGFTGELFF